The rows below give T cell receptor beta chains drawn from one sample of a study of blood T cell repertoires in COVID-19. Measured with immunoSEQ multiplex PCR; TCRdb has only the in-frame clones, and not every one. Of 76,000 or so clones listed, roughly 80% are singletons. Source material: peripheral blood. These receptors were taken from a man aged 50 to 59 with acute or convalescent COVID-19. Each CDR3 is given with its conserved first and last residue.

TRBV18	CASSLDREYGYTF
TRBV28	CASSGAVATNEKLFF
TRBV27	CASSFPITRDRDHTYTGELFF
TRBV27	CASSVSSGANVLTF
TRBV6-1	CASSEEPNRVYEQYF
TRBV5-1	CASSLTRGQGRETQYF
TRBV6-2/TRBV6-3	CASSTGQGNTEAFF
TRBV29-1	CSAGQYNEQFF
TRBV7-2	CASSLKAGPINYGYTF
TRBV11-2	CASSFRHKMGRETYEQYF
TRBV7-3	CASSLIGTSTYEQYF
TRBV9	CASSVGGGTVTGELFF
TRBV10-3	CAISRERGTEAFF
TRBV4-3	CANSHVGSSYNEQFF
TRBV2	CARGSGGYAYNEQFF
TRBV27	CASSPGTVNAGELFF
TRBV7-3	CASSPGAWEPQHF
TRBV6-5	CATQAGTDYEQYF